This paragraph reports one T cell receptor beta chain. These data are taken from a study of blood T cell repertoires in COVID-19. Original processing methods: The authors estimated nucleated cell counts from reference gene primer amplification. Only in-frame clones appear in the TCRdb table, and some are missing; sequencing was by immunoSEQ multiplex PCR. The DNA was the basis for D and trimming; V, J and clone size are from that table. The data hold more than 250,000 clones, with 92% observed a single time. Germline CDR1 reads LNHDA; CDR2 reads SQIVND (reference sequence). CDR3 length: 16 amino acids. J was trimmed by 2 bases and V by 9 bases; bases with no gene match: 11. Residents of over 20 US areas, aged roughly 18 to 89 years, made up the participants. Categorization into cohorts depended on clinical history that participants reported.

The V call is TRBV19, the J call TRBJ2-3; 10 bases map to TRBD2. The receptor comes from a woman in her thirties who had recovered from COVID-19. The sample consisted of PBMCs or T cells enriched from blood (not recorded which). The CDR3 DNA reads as TGTGCCAGCCGCCGAGCGGGAGGGCCAGACACAGATACGCAGTATTTT. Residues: CASRRAGGPDTDTQYF.